Described below is a single TCR beta chain sequence and its context. This clone has more than one count but fewer than ten. The antigen it binds to is not known. No base quality information exists; no much larger clone differs at one position. Whole blood was collected in K2EDTA tubes by collaborating institutions according to the institutions' own protocols. For TCRbeta analysis, collaborators shipped samples as frozen whole blood, isolated PBMCs, or DNA extracted from either of those sample types. Measured from the cysteine to the phenylalanine, the CDR3 is 15 residues long. Only the CDR3 DNA is retained, 45 bases long and in frame from the first base. V is reduced by 1 base and J by 3 bases, leaving a spacing of 11 bases between them. This entry is derived from a study of blood T cell repertoires in COVID-19 (dated by TCRdb to between 2020 and 2021). Notes on the research overall: Samples covering the acute and convalescent phases of COVID-19 were provided by collaborators in the United States, Italy and Spain. The material from the prospective study consisted of cDNA or gDNA derived from T cells, B-cell-depleted T cells, or PBMCs. Subjects who had been exposed to COVID-19, were actively infected with it, or had recovered from it provided the deeply sampled blood TCRbeta repertoires that made up the dataset. The repertoires were released in a freely available public database intended as a resource for research on the immune response to SARS-CoV-2. The samples were drawn from two sources: the first 160 participants of the ongoing ImmuneRACE study, and 950 to 1,500 subjects contributed by 6 global collaborators. The sample metadata nearly always contained a de-identified subject ID, COVID-19 status, age in years and sex. Where available, HLA class I and class II types were obtained from metadata supplied by the sample provider rather than from assay-based typing. Study-level results and caveats: How much clinical and demographic metadata was included differed by source and by participant, and the metadata was provided uncurated.

TCRbeta CDR3 regions were amplified from genomic DNA using the immunoSEQ Assay, a bias-controlled multiplex PCR. Concerning the study's data processing: The number of nucleated cells in each sample was estimated by amplification of reference gene primers within the assay. Sequence reads were collapsed and filtered to measure the absolute abundance of every unique TCRbeta CDR3 rearrangement. For each sample, productive Simpson clonality was calculated as the square root of Simpson's diversity index over productive rearrangements. The clones in this table, taken by TCRdb from immuneACCESS, are in-frame only. Not every clone is retained; where verified, under half of the shortfall comes from an unresolved V gene, and the cause of the rest is unknown. That table furnishes V, J and clone size, whereas the DNA furnished D and trimming. The sample has 100,000 to 120,000 clones on record, over 65% of them singletons. The ten largest make up around 4% of the sample.

Sequencing was performed on peripheral blood. The receptor comes from a woman older than 75 with acute or convalescent COVID-19. This receptor chain uses TRBV5-3 and TRBJ2-1, with the D gene too uncertain to name. TRBV5-3 is given ORF status, its function remaining uncertain. CDR3 loop: CARSLLAPLYNEQFF. The base sequence is TGTGCCAGAAGCTTGTTGGCTCCTCTCTACAATGAGCAGTTCTTC.